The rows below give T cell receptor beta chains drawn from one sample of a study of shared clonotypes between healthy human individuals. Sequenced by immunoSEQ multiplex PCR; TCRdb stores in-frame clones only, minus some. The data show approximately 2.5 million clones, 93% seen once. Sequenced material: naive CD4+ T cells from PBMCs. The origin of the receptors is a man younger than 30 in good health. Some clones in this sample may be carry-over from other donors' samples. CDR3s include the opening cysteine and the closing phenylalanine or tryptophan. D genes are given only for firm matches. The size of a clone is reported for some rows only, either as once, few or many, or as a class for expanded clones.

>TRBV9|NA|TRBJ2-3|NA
TGTGCCAGCAGCGTAGCTTACAGCACAGATACGCAGTATTTT
CASSVAYSTDTQYF
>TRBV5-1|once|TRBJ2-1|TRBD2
TGCGCCAGCAGCTTGGCGGGGAGGGTTTATGAGCAGTTCTTC
CASSLAGRVYEQFF
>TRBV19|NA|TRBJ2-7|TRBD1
TGTGCCAGTAGTAGCACCGGGACAGGACTATACGAGCAGTACTTC
CASSSTGTGLYEQYF
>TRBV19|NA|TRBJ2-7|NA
TGTGCCAGTAGCCAACCGGGGGGCCGGAGCTCCTACGAGCAGTACTTC
CASSQPGGRSSYEQYF
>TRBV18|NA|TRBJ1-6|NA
TGTGCCAGCTCCCCAATATACGGGGCCGAACTGGGATCACCCCTCCACTTT
CASSPIYGAELGSPLHF
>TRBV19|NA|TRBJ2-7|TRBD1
TGTGCCAGTAGTGTAACCGGGACAGGGCCTCTCAACGAGCAGTACTTC
CASSVTGTGPLNEQYF
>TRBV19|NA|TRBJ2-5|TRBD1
TGTGCCAGTAGCCTATCCGACAGGGGGGGGGAGACCCAGTACTTC
CASSLSDRGGETQYF
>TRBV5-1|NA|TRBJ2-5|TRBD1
TGCGCCAGCAGCTCGGGACAGCCCAACTCTCCAGAGACCCAGTACTTC
CASSSGQPNSPETQYF
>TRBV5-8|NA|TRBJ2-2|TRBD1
TGTGCCAGCAGCTCCGGACAGGGAAACACCGGGGAGCTGTTTTTT
CASSSGQGNTGELFF
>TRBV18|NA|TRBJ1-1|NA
TGTGCCAGCTCACCACCGGTAGGACTGAACACTGAAGCTTTCTTT
CASSPPVGLNTEAFF
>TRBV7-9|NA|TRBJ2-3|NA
TGTGCCAGCAGCCTATTGGCAGATACGCAGTATTTT
CASSLLADTQYF
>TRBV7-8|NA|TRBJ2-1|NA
TGTGCCAGCAGCTCAGGAGGCAATGAGCAGTTCTTC
CASSSGGNEQFF
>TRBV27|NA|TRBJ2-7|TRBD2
TGTGCCAGCAGTTCCCGGGACGGGACTACCTACGAGCAGTACTTC
CASSSRDGTTYEQYF
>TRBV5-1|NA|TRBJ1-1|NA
TGCGCCAGCGCGACGGGGGCGGACACTGAAGCTTTCTTT
CASATGADTEAFF
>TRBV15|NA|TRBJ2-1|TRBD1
TGTGCCACCAGCAGAGTAGGGGGCTACAACAATGAGCAGTTCTTC
CATSRVGGYNNEQFF
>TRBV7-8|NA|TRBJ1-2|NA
TGTGCCAGCAGCGGAGCAGGGTGGGGCTATGGCTACACCTTC
CASSGAGWGYGYTF
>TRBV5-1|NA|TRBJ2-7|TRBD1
TGCGCCAGCAGCCCAAGGACAGGCGCCTACGAGCAGTACTTC
CASSPRTGAYEQYF
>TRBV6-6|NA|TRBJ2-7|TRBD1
TGTGCCAGCAACCCGGGACAGGGGCTCGAGCAGTACTTC
CASNPGQGLEQYF
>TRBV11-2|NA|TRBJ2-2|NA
TGTGCCAGCAGCTCTATTCTTACCGGGGAGCTGTTTTTT
CASSSILTGELFF
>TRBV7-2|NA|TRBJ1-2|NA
TGTGCCAGCAGCTTCAGTAACTATCAAGGTATCGGTGGCTACACCTTC
CASSFSNYQGIGGYTF
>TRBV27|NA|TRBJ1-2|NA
TGTGCCAGCCGAACCCCCAGGGATGGCTACACCTTC
CASRTPRDGYTF
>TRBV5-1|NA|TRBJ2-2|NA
TGCGCCAGCAGCTTGATTCGGGGAACCGGGGAGCTGTTTTTT
CASSLIRGTGELFF
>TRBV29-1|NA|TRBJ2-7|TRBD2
TGCAGCGTTGACGGACTAGCGGGAGTTGACGAGCAGTACTTC
CSVDGLAGVDEQYF
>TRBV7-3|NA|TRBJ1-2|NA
TGTGCCAGCAGCTTATTTCCCATTGGTTTGGACAAAGACTATGGCTACACCTTC
CASSLFPIGLDKDYGYTF
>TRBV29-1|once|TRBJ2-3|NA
TGCAGCGCGGTGGGCGGGAGCACAGATACGCAGTATTTT
CSAVGGSTDTQYF
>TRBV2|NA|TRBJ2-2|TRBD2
TGTGCCAGCAGAACAAGCGGGAGGGTCACCGGGGAGCTGTTTTTT
CASRTSGRVTGELFF
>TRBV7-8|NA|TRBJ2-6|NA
TGTGCCAGCAGCCTGAGCTCTGGGGCCAACGTCCTGACTTTC
CASSLSSGANVLTF
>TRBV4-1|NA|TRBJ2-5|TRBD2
TGCGCCAGCAGGGAGCGGGAGGGCCGTTTAGAGACCCAGTACTTC
CASREREGRLETQYF
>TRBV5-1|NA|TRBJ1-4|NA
TGCGCCAGCAGCTTAGGGGGGACTGCGGCAGAAAAACTGTTTTTT
CASSLGGTAAEKLFF